Listed here is a single T cell receptor beta chain. Every patient experienced relapse after autologous stem cell transplantation, and brentuximab vedotin exposure varied. The data were obtained in a study of PD-1 blockade in classical Hodgkin lymphoma. The CDR3 is 13 residues long. V dropped 6 bases and J dropped 5 bases, with 11 bases sitting between them. Germline CDR1 MNHNY, CDR2 SVGAGI (reference sequence). TCRdb keeps only in-frame clones here, not all; method: immunoSEQ multiplex PCR. The sample records around 100,000 clones, about 89% being singletons. V is TRBV6-6 and J is TRBJ1-5, with D maybe TRBD1 (6 bases). The starting material was peripheral blood mononuclear cells (PBMCs), obtained before the second cycle of nivolumab. The sequence was collected from a human donor with classical Hodgkin lymphoma. Here the CDR3 DNA reads TGTGCCAGCAGGCAGGGGTCCCATCAGCCCCAGCATTTT. It encodes CASRQGSHQPQHF.